The next 5 T cell receptor beta chains were all read from a single sample in a study of T cell changes during pregnancy in multiple sclerosis. Sequencing used immunoSEQ multiplex PCR; TCRdb keeps in-frame clones, though not all of them. The data show around 69,000 clones, 85% to 95% seen once. Here the sequenced sample was peripheral blood, taken in the second trimester of pregnancy. The receptor set was obtained from a female donor in good health, enrolled as a control in a pregnancy study.

This chain links TRBV11-2 with TRBJ1-5; 10 positions agree with TRBD1. V was pared by 2 bases and J by 5 bases, with 3 bases of the junction left unmatched. CDR1 and CDR2 (germline): SGHAT, FQNNGV. CDR3 size: 15 residues. CDR3 nucleotide sequence: TGTGCCAGCAGCTTATCCGGGACAGGGGATCAGCCCCAGCATTTT. Translation gives CASSLSGTGDQPQHF.

The chain is built from TRBV6-5 and TRBJ2-3; D gene ambiguous. The CDR3 length is 12 residues. Germline V lookup: CDR1 MNHEY, CDR2 SVGAGI. V was clipped by 6 bases and J by 6 bases, with 10 bases between them. CDR3 bases: TGTGCCAGCAGGGCCGAGGTTGATACGCAGTATTTT. Translation gives CASRAEVDTQYF.

The chain recombines TRBV7-9 with TRBJ1-2; D is undetermined. Germline lookup yields CDR1 SEHNR and CDR2 FQNEAQ (reference sequence). The V and J ends lost 5 bases and 3 bases respectively, with 13 bases between them. This CDR3 comprises 14 residues. CDR3 sequence (DNA): TGTGCCAGCAGCCCGAGGGCCACCTACTATGGCTACACCTTC. This gives the protein CASSPRATYYGYTF. The full variable domain, its missing parts supplied by reference TRBV7-9 and TRBJ1-2, is DTGVSQNPRHKITKRGQNVTFRCDPISEHNRLYWYRQTLGQGPEFLTYFQNEAQLEKSRLLSDRFSAERPKGSFSTLEIQRTEQGDSAMYLCASSPRATYYGYTFGSGTRLTVV.

The rearrangement joins TRBV7-9 to TRBJ1-1; D not certain. Per the germline V gene, CDR1 is SEHNR and CDR2 is FQNEAQ (reference sequence). The CDR3 is 15 residues long. The V gene lost 4 bases and the J gene lost 0 bases, with 12 bases spanning the gap. CDR3 in amino acids: CASSYAAVMNTEAFF. CDR3 DNA: TGTGCCAGCAGCTACGCGGCTGTTATGAACACTGAAGCTTTCTTT.

The chain employs TRBV4-3 and TRBJ1-2, with D uncertain. Germline assignment: CDR1 LGHNA and CDR2 YSLEER. The V end lost 4 bases, the J end lost 7 bases, and 16 bases lay between the germline ends. This CDR3 spans 14 amino acids. The CDR3 loop is CASSLGSPTGGYTF. The CDR3 DNA sequence: TGCGCCAGCAGCCTAGGATCACCCACGGGTGGCTACACCTTC.